Following are 10 T cell receptor beta chains from one sample sequenced in a study of CD8+ T cells in alopecia areata. Documented treatment: oral pan-JAK inhibitor, 5-10 mg twice daily. Sequencing templates came from extracted RNA that was reverse transcribed into cDNA. The table came from immunoSEQ multiplex PCR; TCRdb's copy has only in-frame clones and leaves some out. In the table there are a few hundred thousand clones, over 45% of which are singletons. The material was CD4+ T cells sorted from blood, obtained around week 54, from a patient treated with tofacitinib. These TCRs come from a human donor with alopecia areata.

This chain joins TRBV30 and TRBJ2-5, with D uncertain. Per the germline V gene, CDR1 is GTSNPN and CDR2 is SVGIG (reference sequence). V lost 1 base and J 6 bases, leaving 12 bases between the germline ends. The CDR3 contains 13 residues. CDR3 nucleotides: TGTGCCTGGAGTGGGGGTAGCCCGCAGACCCAGTACTTC. Residues: CAWSGGSPQTQYF.

This chain links TRBV9 with TRBJ2-2, with TRBD1 matching 9 bases. The CDR3 loop spans 15 amino acids. Germline values: CDR1 SGDLS, CDR2 YYNGEE. The junction had 4 bases not matched to a gene; V was cut back by 0 bases and J by 7 bases. The CDR3 region has the DNA TGTGCCAGCAGCGTAGGGACAGGGGCTGGCGGGGAGCTGTTTTTT. This sequence encodes CASSVGTGAGGELFF.

This chain uses TRBV29-1 with TRBJ2-7; D remains unclear. Germline-derived CDR1 and CDR2 are SQVTM and ANQGSEA. There are 15 residues in the CDR3. V lost 0 bases, J lost 4 bases, and 16 bases lay in between. CDR3 sequence (DNA): TGCAGCGTTGAAGATCCCCTCGGCCATCAGTACGAGCAGTACTTC. Its translation is CSVEDPLGHQYEQYF.

This chain connects TRBV4-2 to TRBJ2-7; 8 bases map to TRBD2. The germline V gene encodes CDR1 LGHNA and CDR2 YNFKEQ. V trimming: 4 bases; J trimming: 5 bases; junction bases outside the gene matches: 10. The CDR3 consists of 15 residues. The CDR3 nucleotides are TGTGCCAGCAGCCGGAGCGGGGGCCCGGGGGACGAGCAGTACTTC. Its protein is CASSRSGGPGDEQYF.

The gene calls are TRBV13 and TRBJ1-3, with D maybe TRBD1 (5 bases). Germline V gene lookup returns CDR1 PRHDT and CDR2 FYEKMQ (reference sequence). Trimming removed 3 bases from V and 5 bases from J, with 14 bases in between. The CDR3 is 15 residues long. The CDR3: CASSFLSRARNTIYF. The CDR3 bases are TGTGCCAGCAGCTTCCTCAGCAGGGCCCGAAACACCATATATTTT.

V gene TRBV29-1 combines with J gene TRBJ1-2; D is unclear. The germline CDR1 and CDR2 sequences are SQVTM and ANQGSEA. The V and J ends lost 4 bases and 2 bases respectively, with 11 bases between them. The CDR3 loop spans 13 amino acids. CDR3 region: CSVVGPPNYGYTF. DNA for the CDR3: TGCAGCGTTGTGGGTCCCCCCAACTATGGCTACACCTTC.

The V and J genes are TRBV29-1 and TRBJ2-5; D is unresolved. Germline CDR1 reads SQVTM; CDR2 reads ANQGSEA. The CDR3 consists of 12 residues. Trimming took off 1 base at V and 7 bases at J, with 10 bases between the two ends. The CDR3 sequence is CSVEVVIGTQYF. In nucleotides, the CDR3 is TGCAGCGTTGAAGTGGTGATCGGGACCCAGTACTTC.

The genes are TRBV5-1 and TRBJ2-4, with TRBD2 as a possible D gene (6 bases). Germline V gene sequence: CDR1 SGHRS, CDR2 YFSETQ. This CDR3 has 14 amino acids. V lost 4 bases, J lost 6 bases, and 14 bases lay in between. CDR3 residues: CASSAGTVVNIQYF. The DNA for the CDR3 is TGCGCCAGCAGCGCCGGGACTGTGGTAAACATTCAGTACTTC.

V and J are TRBV29-1 and TRBJ1-4; TRBD1 agrees at 8 bases. This CDR3 has 15 amino acids. CDR1 and CDR2 from the germline V gene are SQVTM and ANQGSEA. The trim removed 6 bases at V and 8 bases at J, leaving 14 bases unmatched. The CDR3 here is CSVGPTGGLREKLFF. Written as DNA, the CDR3 is TGCAGCGTCGGCCCCACAGGGGGATTAAGGGAAAAACTGTTTTTT.

This clone was seen more than once but under ten times. V is TRBV2 and J is TRBJ1-2, with a weak D call TRBD1 (6 bases). This CDR3 spans 15 amino acids. Germline values: CDR1 SNHLY, CDR2 FYNNEI. The ends were cut back, 6 bases at V and 6 bases at J, with 20 bases in the middle. Here the CDR3 reads CASRARGRTRHGYTF. CDR3 nucleotide sequence: TGTGCCAGCAGAGCGAGGGGGAGAACCCGCCATGGCTACACCTTC.